One sample yielded the 28 T cell receptor beta chains listed below, sequenced in a study of blood T cell repertoires in COVID-19. The data were produced by immunoSEQ multiplex PCR, yet TCRdb's version contains in-frame clones alone and is incomplete. The sample includes tens of thousands of clones, roughly four fifths of them seen just once. The specimen sequenced was peripheral blood. The receptors derive from a man aged 50 or older with acute or convalescent COVID-19.

The rearrangement joins TRBV28 to TRBJ1-1, with 9 positions matching TRBD1. This CDR3 has 16 amino acids. V was clipped by 5 bases and J by 5 bases; unmatched bases: 12. Germline V gene sequence: CDR1 MDHEN, CDR2 SYDVKM. In DNA, the CDR3 is TGTGCCAGCAGTAAATATTACAGGGGGCGCGGGACTGAAGCTTTCTTT. This translates into CASSKYYRGRGTEAFF. Variable domain in full (rest from reference TRBV28 and TRBJ1-1): DVKVTQSSRYLVKRTGEKVFLECVQDMDHENMFWYRQDPGLGLRLIYFSYDVKMKEKGDIPEGYSVSREKKERFSLILESASTNQTSMYLCASSKYYRGRGTEAFFGQGTRLTVV.

The chain employs TRBV28 and TRBJ1-2, with 9 nucleotides matching TRBD1. The CDR3 length is 15 residues. V shed 2 bases and J 4 bases; nucleotides not matched to a gene: 5. Germline assignment: CDR1 MDHEN and CDR2 SYDVKM. In nucleotides, the CDR3 is TGTGCCAGCAGTTTAACAGGGGGCGCGGTCTATGGCTACACCTTC. Translated: CASSLTGGAVYGYTF.

J is TRBJ2-1 and V is TRBV2, with a possible D match to TRBD1 (5 bases). From germline, CDR1 is SNHLY and CDR2 FYNNEI. V lost 3 bases and J 4 bases, leaving 13 bases between the germline ends. The CDR3 loop spans 15 amino acids. This chain's CDR3 is CASSEARAPYNEQFF. The DNA for the CDR3 is TGTGCCAGCAGTGAGGCCAGGGCCCCATACAATGAGCAGTTCTTC.

Only a few counts were recorded for this clone. This chain links TRBV2 with TRBJ1-2; no clear D. The length of the CDR3 is 13 residues. V was pared by 1 base and J by 3 bases, with 6 bases between. CDR1 SNHLY and CDR2 FYNNEI come from the germline V gene. The CDR3 here is CASSEDADYGYTF. CDR3 sequence (DNA): TGTGCCAGCAGTGAAGATGCGGACTATGGCTACACCTTC.

The V and J genes are TRBV30 and TRBJ1-4; 8 nucleotides agree with TRBD1. Looked up from germline, CDR1 is GTSNPN and CDR2 is SVGIG (reference sequence). Trimming at V came to 8 bases and at J to 8 bases, leaving 7 bases not matched to a gene. The CDR3 totals 12 residues. In DNA, the CDR3 is TGTGCCAGGGGTACAGGGGGGGAAAAACTGTTTTTT. This translates into CARGTGGEKLFF. The variable domain in full, completed from reference TRBV30 and TRBJ1-4, reads SQTIHQWPATLVQPVGSPLSLECTVEGTSNPNLYWYRQAAGRGLQLLFYSVGIGQISSEVPQNLSASRPQDRQFILSSKKLLLSDSGFYLCARGTGGEKLFFGSGTQLSVL.

The chain links TRBV7-2 to TRBJ2-1; TRBD2 agrees at 8 bases. Per the germline V gene, CDR1 is SGHTA and CDR2 is FQGNSA. There are 17 residues in the CDR3. Trimming took 2 bases from V and 0 from J; bases not matched to a gene: 6. The chain's CDR3 is CASSLFGGASSYNEQFF. The CDR3 DNA reads as TGTGCCAGCAGCTTATTCGGGGGGGCGAGCTCCTACAATGAGCAGTTCTTC.

This chain uses TRBV11-3 with TRBJ2-7; 12 nucleotides match TRBD2. Trimming cost V 3 bases and J 3 bases; bases outside gene matches: 9. The CDR3 extends over 17 amino acids. Per the germline V gene, CDR1 is SGHNT and CDR2 is YENEEA. The CDR3 here is CASSFAFSTSGSYEQYF. CDR3 DNA sequence: TGTGCCAGCAGCTTCGCCTTTTCGACTAGCGGGAGCTACGAGCAGTACTTC.

The V gene is TRBV5-8, the J gene TRBJ2-1, with D hard to call. V gave up 4 bases and J gave up 4 bases, with 3 bases separating them. The CDR3 spans 11 residues. Per the germline V gene, CDR1 is SGHTS and CDR2 is YDEGEE. CDR3 residues: CASSLYNEQFF. CDR3 nucleotide sequence: TGTGCCAGCAGCCTGTACAATGAGCAGTTCTTC. The entire variable domain, with the rest obtained from reference TRBV5-8 and TRBJ2-1, is as follows: EAGVTQSPTHLIKTRGQQATLRCSPISGHTSVYWYQQALGLGLQFLLWYDEGEERNRGNFPPRFSGRQFPNYSSELNVNALELEDSALYLCASSLYNEQFFGPGTRLTVL.

This chain uses TRBV19 with TRBJ2-5; a possible D gene is TRBD1 (6 bases). The ends were cut back, 1 base at V and 0 bases at J, with 12 bases in the middle. Looked up from germline, CDR1 is LNHDA and CDR2 is SQIVND (reference sequence). The CDR3 spans 16 residues. CDR3: CASSIANRVHQETQYF. CDR3 in DNA: TGTGCCAGTAGTATAGCGAACAGGGTCCACCAAGAGACCCAGTACTTC. The full variable domain, completed using reference TRBV19 and TRBJ2-5, is DGGITQSPKYLFRKEGQNVTLSCEQNLNHDAMYWYRQDPGQGLRLIYYSQIVNDFQKGDIAEGYSVSREKKESFPLTVTSAQKNPTAFYLCASSIANRVHQETQYFGPGTRLLVL.

The chain combines TRBV21-1 with TRBJ1-1. TRBV21-1 represents a pseudogene. The CDR3 contains 17 residues. CDR3 in DNA: TGTGCCAGCAGCAAATCGGACTTCTTGGAGTTTAACACTGAAGCTTTCTTT. It yields the protein CASSKSDFLEFNTEAFF.

In its sample, this clone was seen once. The V and J genes are TRBV5-5 and TRBJ2-7; D perhaps matches TRBD2 (5 bases). V dropped 2 bases and J dropped 2 bases, with 14 bases sitting between them. The CDR3 consists of 15 residues. CDR1 and CDR2 (germline): SGHKS, YYEKEE (reference sequence). The CDR3 DNA reads as TGTGCCAGCAGCTTCGAGCCGGGAACAACCTACGAGCAGTACTTC. This codes for CASSFEPGTTYEQYF.

J is TRBJ2-5 and V is TRBV18; D is uncertain. Trimming pared 5 bases from V and 2 bases from J, leaving 12 bases between. The CDR3 contains 14 residues. CDR1 and CDR2 (germline): KGHSH, LQKENI. CDR3: CASSILGPQETQYF. The CDR3 bases are TGTGCCAGCTCAATATTGGGCCCTCAAGAGACCCAGTACTTC.

The gene calls are TRBV24-1 and TRBJ2-5, with D maybe TRBD1 (5 bases). The CDR3 runs 15 residues. Germline loops: CDR1 KGHDR, CDR2 SFDVKD. The ends were cut back, 3 bases at V and 8 bases at J, with 18 bases in the middle. The CDR3 nucleotides read TGTGCCACCAGTGATCCCGACGGACAAGGGGATACCCAGTACTTC. It codes for CATSDPDGQGDTQYF.

The chain is built from TRBV19 and TRBJ2-1; D perhaps matches TRBD2 (5 bases). The V end was cut by 6 bases, the J end by 2 bases, with 8 bases between. The CDR3 runs 13 residues. Germline V CDR1 and CDR2: LNHDA, SQIVND (reference sequence). The CDR3: CASRKAAYNEQFF. The CDR3 DNA follows: TGTGCCAGTAGGAAAGCGGCCTACAATGAGCAGTTCTTC.

The rearrangement uses TRBV4-2 and TRBJ1-1; no clear D. This CDR3 contains 13 residues. CDR1 LGHNA and CDR2 YNFKEQ come from the germline V gene. With 0 bases removed from V and 4 bases from J, the gap between germline ends came to 6 bases. For the CDR3, the DNA is TGTGCCAGCAGCCAAGACCTGTTCACTGAAGCTTTCTTT. Encoded protein: CASSQDLFTEAFF.

V is TRBV5-8 and J is TRBJ1-2, with TRBD1 identical over 7 bases. This CDR3 contains 15 residues. After removal of 4 bases from V and 2 bases from J, the junction contained 8 bases not matched to a gene. The germline V gene has CDR1 SGHTS and CDR2 YDEGEE. The CDR3 here is CASSVTGATNYGYTF. The CDR3 DNA reads as TGTGCCAGCAGCGTAACAGGGGCCACAAACTATGGCTACACCTTC. Variable domain in full (rest from reference TRBV5-8 and TRBJ1-2): EAGVTQSPTHLIKTRGQQATLRCSPISGHTSVYWYQQALGLGLQFLLWYDEGEERNRGNFPPRFSGRQFPNYSSELNVNALELEDSALYLCASSVTGATNYGYTFGSGTRLTVV.

The rearrangement uses TRBV12-5 and TRBJ2-1, with D perhaps matching TRBD2 (6 bases). There are 14 residues in the CDR3. Germline values: CDR1 LGHNT, CDR2 FRNRAP. Between the trimmed V and J ends, which lost 6 bases and 9 bases, there was a span of 18 bases. CDR3 protein: CASGHDSGGGEQFF. In nucleotides, the CDR3 is TGTGCTAGTGGACACGACAGTGGGGGAGGTGAGCAGTTCTTC.

This clone occurred a few times. V and J are TRBV27 and TRBJ1-2; 9 nucleotides align to TRBD1. The V and J ends lost 5 bases and 8 bases, in that order; junction bases with no gene match: 9. CDR1 MNHEY and CDR2 SMNVEV come from the germline V gene (reference sequence). This CDR3 spans 14 amino acids. The CDR3 nucleotides are TGTGCCAGCAGTCCCCCGGGACAGGGAAAAGGCTACACCTTC. Residues: CASSPPGQGKGYTF.

The chain has TRBV19 and TRBJ2-3; D is unresolved. The V gene lost 2 bases and the J gene lost 3 bases, with 3 bases spanning the gap. Germline CDR1 LNHDA, CDR2 SQIVND (reference sequence). CDR3 size: 12 residues. CDR3 sequence reads: CASSIRTDTQYF. CDR3 DNA: TGTGCCAGTAGTATACGGACAGATACGCAGTATTTT.

The V call is TRBV6-6, the J call TRBJ1-4, with D possibly being TRBD1 (5 bases). Between the trimmed V and J ends, which lost 2 bases and 3 bases, there was a span of 10 bases. The germline CDR1 and CDR2 sequences are MNHNY and SVGAGI (reference sequence). This CDR3 is 15 amino acids long. The DNA of the CDR3 is TGTGCCAGCAGTTACAGCGACAGCTCTAATGAAAAACTGTTTTTT. Translated, it gives CASSYSDSSNEKLFF.

The genes are TRBV9 and TRBJ2-3; D may be TRBD2 (5 bases). CDR1 and CDR2 (germline): SGDLS, YYNGEE. V lost 4 bases and J lost 2, with 14 bases in between. This CDR3 is built from 15 residues. This chain's CDR3 is CASSSDLSHTDTQYF. Here the CDR3 DNA reads TGTGCCAGCAGCTCGGACTTATCTCACACAGATACGCAGTATTTT.

V usage is TRBV4-1 and J usage is TRBJ1-3; D unresolved. This CDR3 has 15 amino acids. In germline, CDR1 is MGHRA, CDR2 YSYEKL. Trimming stripped 0 bases from V and 0 bases from J, with 6 bases between. CDR3 nucleotide sequence: TGCGCCAGCAGCCAAGATTCAGACTCTGGAAACACCATATATTTT. It is translated as CASSQDSDSGNTIYF.

This sequence joins TRBV7-3 and TRBJ1-2; tentatively, D is TRBD1 (5 bases). Trimming took 5 bases from V and 4 from J, leaving 11 bases between them. Germline V CDR1 and CDR2: SGHTA, FQGTGA. The CDR3 is 13 residues long. CDR3 in amino acids: CASSPDSSYGYTF. Here the CDR3 DNA reads TGTGCCAGCAGCCCTGACAGCTCCTATGGCTACACCTTC. Combining the CDR3 with reference TRBV7-3 and TRBJ1-2 gives the whole variable domain GAGVSQTPSNKVTEKGKYVELRCDPISGHTALYWYRQSLGQGPEFLIYFQGTGAADDSGLPNDRFFAVRPEGSVSTLKIQRTERGDSAVYLCASSPDSSYGYTFGSGTRLTVV.

The rearrangement joins TRBV27 to TRBJ1-2; D is possibly TRBD1 (5 bases). Germline V CDR1 and CDR2: MNHEY, SMNVEV (reference sequence). Trimming removed 6 bases from V and 6 bases from J, with 14 bases in between. The CDR3 has 13 residues. Here the CDR3 DNA reads TGTGCCAGCAGCTCCGGGACTCCAGATGGCTACACCTTC. Translating gives CASSSGTPDGYTF.

J is TRBJ1-2 and V is TRBV5-5, with 7 nucleotides matching TRBD1. V shed 2 bases, J shed 4 bases, and the junction held 8 bases outside the gene matches. Germline V gene lookup returns CDR1 SGHKS and CDR2 YYEKEE (reference sequence). The CDR3 covers 15 residues. As DNA, the CDR3 is TGTGCCAGCAGCTTAAAAGACAGGGCGGGCTATGGCTACACCTTC. Translating it yields CASSLKDRAGYGYTF.

The chain couples TRBV5-1 to TRBJ1-1; D gene uncertain. V was cut by 0 bases and J by 0 bases, with 6 bases left in between. The CDR3 sequence is 14 residues long. Germline lookup yields CDR1 SGHRS and CDR2 YFSETQ. In nucleotides, the CDR3 is TGCGCCAGCAGCTTGGACGGGGTGAACACTGAAGCTTTCTTT. It translates to CASSLDGVNTEAFF.

The chain combines TRBV11-2 with TRBJ1-1; D is uncertain. Trimming removed 5 bases from V and 3 bases from J, with 10 bases in between. In germline, CDR1 is SGHAT, CDR2 FQNNGV. CDR3 length equals 13 residues. The CDR3, as DNA: TGTGCCAGCAGCAGGGTGAGGGACACTGAAGCTTTCTTT. Protein product: CASSRVRDTEAFF.

The rearrangement links TRBV15 to TRBJ2-7, with TRBD1 identical over 9 bases. Germline V gives CDR1 LNHNV, CDR2 YYDKDF (reference sequence). J gave up 2 bases and V 1 base, and 0 bases lay outside the gene matches. This CDR3 contains 14 residues. The CDR3 is CATSRGTGAYEQYF. As DNA, the CDR3 is TGTGCCACCAGCAGAGGGACAGGGGCCTACGAGCAGTACTTC.